A selection of T cell receptor beta chains follows, all from one sample in a study of T cell changes during pregnancy in multiple sclerosis. Sequencing used immunoSEQ multiplex PCR; TCRdb keeps in-frame clones, though not all of them. The data show approximately 71,000 clones, over 85% seen once. The sample was peripheral blood, taken in the second trimester of pregnancy. These receptors were taken from a female donor with multiple sclerosis, enrolled in a pregnancy study. The CDR3 runs from the conserved cysteine through the conserved F or W. The order of the fields is D gene, V gene, clone size, J gene, CDR3 protein, CDR3 DNA. D genes are given only for firm matches. Clone size is stated in some rows and not others, as once, few, many or a class when expanded.

TRBD2	TRBV19	-	TRBJ2-1	CASSRPGLSFNEQFF	TGTGCCAGTAGCAGACCGGGACTATCCTTCAATGAGCAGTTCTTC
TRBD2	TRBV7-9	-	TRBJ2-2	CASSLGGLAFRTGELFF	TGTGCCAGCAGCTTAGGGGGACTAGCTTTTCGCACCGGGGAGCTGTTTTTT
TRBD1	TRBV6-1	-	TRBJ1-4	CASTRTGVNEKLFF	TGTGCCAGCACCAGGACAGGAGTTAATGAAAAACTGTTTTTT
TRBD1	TRBV7-2	-	TRBJ2-2	CASSLRTGANTGELFF	TGTGCCAGCAGCTTACGGACAGGGGCGAACACCGGGGAGCTGTTTTTT
TRBD2	TRBV10-2	-	TRBJ2-7	CASSEVSGSSEQYF	TGCGCCAGCAGTGAGGTTAGCGGGAGCTCCGAGCAGTACTTC
TRBD2	TRBV9	-	TRBJ2-2	CASSDLAGGAGELFF	TGTGCCAGCAGCGACCTAGCGGGGGGGGCCGGGGAGCTGTTTTTT
TRBD1	TRBV6-1	-	TRBJ1-1	CASSETGLLGAFF	TGTGCCAGCAGTGAGACAGGGCTTCTTGGAGCTTTCTTT
-	TRBV7-9	-	TRBJ2-7	CASSPLGRGEQYF	TGTGCCAGCAGCCCTTTGGGGAGAGGCGAGCAGTACTTC
-	TRBV11-3	few	TRBJ2-1	CASSPRRGTSYNEQFF	TGTGCCAGCAGCCCCCGAAGGGGGACCTCCTACAATGAGCAGTTCTTC
-	TRBV5-1	-	TRBJ2-1	CASSEFSGQFF	TGCGCCAGCAGCGAATTTAGCGGGCAGTTCTTC
TRBD2	TRBV9	-	TRBJ2-1	CASSVGTSGYNEQFF	TGTGCCAGCAGCGTTGGGACTAGCGGGTATAATGAGCAGTTCTTC
-	TRBV15	few	TRBJ2-2	CATSREGPGELFF	TGTGCCACCAGCAGGGAGGGTCCCGGGGAGCTGTTTTTT
-	TRBV5-1	-	TRBJ1-5	CASSLDSPNQPQHF	TGCGCCAGCAGTTTGGACAGTCCCAATCAGCCCCAGCATTTT
TRBD2	TRBV15	-	TRBJ2-2	CATSSHLAGVGGELFF	TGTGCCACCAGCAGCCACCTAGCGGGAGTTGGCGGGGAGCTGTTTTTT
TRBD1	TRBV19	-	TRBJ2-7	CASRHRTGTAESYEQYF	TGTGCCAGTAGGCATCGAACCGGGACAGCCGAATCCTACGAGCAGTACTTC
TRBD1	TRBV5-8	-	TRBJ1-4	CASSLGQGIDEKLFF	TGTGCCAGCAGCCTGGGACAGGGGATCGATGAAAAACTGTTTTTT
-	TRBV10-3	-	TRBJ1-1	CAISAYYGNTEAFF	TGTGCCATCAGTGCTTACTATGGGAACACTGAAGCTTTCTTT
-	TRBV11-3	-	TRBJ2-5	CASGLTGEETQYF	TGTGCCAGCGGCCTAACGGGGGAAGAGACCCAGTACTTC
TRBD1	TRBV10-3	-	TRBJ2-2	CAISEWDRGSGELFF	TGTGCCATCAGCGAGTGGGACAGGGGGTCCGGGGAGCTGTTTTTT
TRBD1	TRBV4-1	-	TRBJ1-1	CASSREGQGGTEAFF	TGCGCCAGCAGCCGAGAGGGACAGGGAGGCACTGAAGCTTTCTTT
-	TRBV27	-	TRBJ1-2	CASSENRATYGYTF	TGTGCCAGCAGTGAAAACAGGGCGACCTATGGCTACACCTTC
TRBD2	TRBV7-3	-	TRBJ2-1	CASSFAGTSGLYEQFF	TGTGCCAGCAGCTTTGCCGGGACTAGCGGGCTCTATGAGCAGTTCTTC
-	TRBV28	-	TRBJ1-1	CASSLVGSVGGNTEAFF	TGTGCCAGCAGTTTAGTTGGTTCGGTGGGGGGGAACACTGAAGCTTTCTTT
-	TRBV6-1	-	TRBJ2-7	CASRYRESSYEQYF	TGTGCCAGCAGGTACAGGGAGAGCTCCTACGAGCAGTACTTC
TRBD2	TRBV5-1	-	TRBJ2-1	CASSLAVAGGPGNEQFF	TGCGCCAGCAGCTTGGCCGTGGCGGGAGGGCCGGGAAATGAGCAGTTCTTC
-	TRBV14	-	TRBJ2-1	CASSQAGAYNEQFF	TGTGCCAGCAGCCAAGCCGGGGCCTACAATGAGCAGTTCTTC
TRBD1	TRBV10-3	-	TRBJ1-1	CAISKGQGSVSLNTEAFF	TGTGCCATCAGTAAGGGACAGGGAAGTGTTTCCCTGAACACTGAAGCTTTCTTT
TRBD2	TRBV29-1	-	TRBJ2-2	CSVAEAGGYTGELFF	TGCAGCGTTGCCGAAGCGGGAGGGTACACCGGGGAGCTGTTTTTT
TRBD2	TRBV10-2	once	TRBJ2-7	CASTWREGDEQYF	TGCGCCAGCACGTGGCGGGAGGGGGACGAGCAGTACTTC
TRBD1	TRBV5-1	-	TRBJ2-1	CASSNSRTGKSDEQFF	TGCGCCAGCAGCAACTCACGGACAGGGAAATCCGATGAGCAGTTCTTC
-	TRBV6-5	-	TRBJ1-1	CASRDLGAGEAFF	TGTGCCAGTCGAGACCTGGGAGCCGGGGAAGCTTTCTTT
-	TRBV6-5	-	TRBJ2-7	CASRPGFGILNEQYF	TGTGCCAGCAGACCCGGTTTTGGTATTTTAAACGAGCAGTACTTC
-	TRBV7-6	-	TRBJ1-5	CASSLDSGVSQPQHF	TGTGCCAGCAGCTTAGATTCAGGGGTCAGTCAGCCCCAGCATTTT
TRBD1	TRBV19	-	TRBJ1-1	CASSFTGGTEAFF	TGTGCCAGTAGTTTTACAGGGGGAACTGAAGCTTTCTTT
TRBD1	TRBV28	once	TRBJ1-1	CASIIQGWNTEAFF	TGTGCCAGCATCATACAGGGGTGGAACACTGAAGCTTTCTTT
TRBD1	TRBV7-9	-	TRBJ2-1	CASSLTKTVGTGSYNEQFF	TGTGCCAGCAGCCTAACAAAAACTGTCGGGACAGGCTCCTACAATGAGCAGTTCTTC
TRBD2	TRBV27	medium-sized	TRBJ2-7	CAAGGLGEQYF	TGTGCCGCGGGAGGCTTGGGGGAGCAGTACTTC
-	TRBV4-2	-	TRBJ1-2	CASSQDPGARGYGYTF	TGTGCCAGCAGCCAAGACCCAGGGGCCAGGGGCTATGGCTACACCTTC
TRBD2	TRBV29-1	-	TRBJ2-5	CSVPSAGGSKTQYF	TGCAGCGTTCCAAGTGCGGGGGGCAGTAAGACCCAGTACTTC
-	TRBV6-4	-	TRBJ2-1	CASSDSASSEQFF	TGTGCCAGCAGTGACTCGGCTTCTAGCGAGCAGTTCTTC
TRBD2	TRBV7-2	-	TRBJ2-5	CASSPGTSGGAMIETQYF	TGTGCCAGCAGCCCCGGGACTAGCGGGGGGGCCATGATCGAGACCCAGTACTTC
-	TRBV7-9	-	TRBJ2-3	CASSWDIDTDTQYF	TGTGCCAGCAGTTGGGACATCGACACAGATACGCAGTATTTT
TRBD1	TRBV5-1	-	TRBJ2-7	CASSLVQTGAHEQYF	TGCGCCAGCAGCTTGGTCCAAACAGGGGCCCACGAGCAGTACTTC
-	TRBV6-5	-	TRBJ1-5	CASSYGEYQPQHF	TGTGCCAGCAGTTACGGGGAGTATCAGCCCCAGCATTTT
TRBD1	TRBV12-5	-	TRBJ1-5	CASGRGTGDQIPQHF	TGTGCTAGTGGTAGGGGGACAGGCGATCAAATTCCCCAGCATTTT
TRBD2	TRBV27	-	TRBJ2-2	CASGTSGSFSSTGELFF	TGTGCCAGCGGGACTAGCGGGAGTTTCTCGTCCACCGGGGAGCTGTTTTTT
TRBD1	TRBV5-8	-	TRBJ1-2	CASSRGRRTGGYGYTF	TGTGCCAGCAGCCGAGGTCGTCGGACAGGGGGCTATGGCTACACCTTC
-	TRBV15	-	TRBJ1-4	CATSRAWDTIEKLFF	TGTGCCACCAGCAGAGCTTGGGACACGATAGAAAAACTGTTTTTT
TRBD1	TRBV30	few	TRBJ1-2	CAWGGQGGYGYTF	TGTGCCTGGGGCGGACAGGGGGGCTATGGCTACACCTTC
-	TRBV27	-	TRBJ1-1	CASRPSWGEVNTEAFF	TGTGCCAGCAGACCCTCATGGGGCGAGGTGAACACTGAAGCTTTCTTT
TRBD1	TRBV7-2	-	TRBJ1-4	CASSLGGGRDEKLFF	TGTGCCAGCAGCCTAGGAGGGGGCCGGGATGAAAAACTGTTTTTT
-	TRBV11-2	-	TRBJ2-1	CASAKQVVGNEQFF	TGTGCCAGCGCCAAACAGGTAGTTGGCAATGAGCAGTTCTTC
-	TRBV9	-	TRBJ2-2	CASSPRTDNTGELFF	TGTGCCAGCAGCCCTCGGACTGACAACACCGGGGAGCTGTTTTTT
-	TRBV7-9	-	TRBJ1-1	CASSLQGRSHTEAFF	TGTGCCAGCAGCTTACAGGGGAGAAGCCACACTGAAGCTTTCTTT
TRBD1	TRBV11-1	-	TRBJ1-4	CASSVGTATNEKLFF	TGTGCCAGCAGCGTCGGGACAGCAACTAATGAAAAACTGTTTTTT
TRBD1	TRBV27	-	TRBJ2-1	CASSRGTGAVNEQFF	TGTGCCAGCAGTCGGGGGACAGGGGCAGTGAATGAGCAGTTCTTC
-	TRBV2	-	TRBJ2-5	CASGRTQYF	TGTGCCAGTGGGAGGACCCAGTACTTC
TRBD1	TRBV7-7	-	TRBJ2-7	CASSLDRGYEQYF	TGTGCCAGCAGCCTCGACAGGGGCTACGAGCAGTACTTC
-	TRBV7-3	-	TRBJ1-3	CASSLAGQGGNTIYF	TGTGCCAGCAGCTTGGCAGGGCAAGGTGGAAACACCATATATTTT
-	TRBV6-6	once	TRBJ2-7	CASTRDLEHYEQYF	TGTGCCAGCACCCGGGACTTGGAACATTACGAGCAGTACTTC